These 21 T cell receptor beta chains were sequenced from one sample in a study of graft-versus-host responses after intestinal transplantation. The data were produced by immunoSEQ multiplex PCR, yet TCRdb's version contains in-frame clones alone and is incomplete. This table holds roughly 81,000 clones, about four fifths found once. No antigen has been assigned to these receptors. The material sequenced was unstimulated CD4+ T cells sorted from spleen or lymph node cells, taken before intestinal transplant. Receptors were obtained from a human donor who received an intestinal transplant.

V and J are TRBV5-1 and TRBJ2-5, with TRBD1 matching over 7 bases. The end of the DNA aligns better with TRBJ2-7, so the J call may be wrong. CDR3 length: 14 amino acids. Germline V gives CDR1 SGHRS, CDR2 YFSETQ. The CDR3 DNA is TGCGCCAGCAGCCCCCGGGACAGTATAGACGAGCAGTACTTC. This encodes CASSPRDSIDEQYF.

This sequence joins TRBV5-4 and TRBJ2-7; TRBD2 matches at 8 bases. CDR1 and CDR2 from the germline V gene are SGHNT and YYREEE (reference sequence). The ends lost 0 bases at V and 7 bases at J; junction bases unmatched: 18. This CDR3 has 18 residues. CDR3 sequence (DNA): TGTGCCAGCAGCTTGGCCGGAGGGTGGAGCGGGACGGGGGGGGAGCAGTACTTC. Amino acids: CASSLAGGWSGTGGEQYF.

The chain employs TRBV19 and TRBJ1-2, with TRBD1 identical over 10 bases. CDR3 length: 17 amino acids. With 5 bases clipped from V and 4 bases from J, the junction kept 13 bases outside the gene matches. In germline, CDR1 is LNHDA, CDR2 SQIVND (reference sequence). The CDR3 DNA is TGTGCCAGTAGTTCCCCGCCACAAAGGACAGGGGGCTATGGCTACACCTTC. Residues: CASSSPPQRTGGYGYTF.

This clone was picked up a small number of times. The chain recombines TRBV7-8 with TRBJ1-2; 8 nucleotides align to TRBD1. Germline loops: CDR1 SGHVS, CDR2 FQNEAQ. Losses at the gene ends were 5 bases for V and 2 bases for J; bases not matched to a gene: 7. The length of the CDR3 is 15 residues. CDR3 protein: CASSIGQGPNYGYTF. The CDR3 nucleotides read TGTGCCAGCAGCATCGGACAGGGACCCAACTATGGCTACACCTTC.

The chain links TRBV5-4 to TRBJ2-5; no clear D. Germline V CDR1 and CDR2: SGHNT, YYREEE (reference sequence). This CDR3 contains 13 residues. Trimming cost V 1 base and J 2 bases, with 6 bases left between them. CDR3: CASSLPRQETQYF. CDR3 nucleotide sequence: TGTGCCAGCAGCTTGCCCAGACAAGAGACCCAGTACTTC.

This rearrangement joins TRBV15 to TRBJ2-2, with 8 bases identical to TRBD1. Germline-derived CDR1 and CDR2 are LNHNV and YYDKDF (reference sequence). V lost 4 bases and J lost 1; bases outside the gene matches: 2. The CDR3 is 15 amino acids. The CDR3 sequence is CATSNDRGNTGELFF. CDR3 in DNA: TGTGCCACCAGCAACGACAGGGGGAACACCGGGGAGCTGTTTTTT.

The chain couples TRBV27 to TRBJ2-7; D might be TRBD2 (7 bases). V lost 5 bases and J lost 2, with 13 bases in between. Germline lookup yields CDR1 MNHEY and CDR2 SMNVEV (reference sequence). This CDR3 region has 14 residues. The DNA for the CDR3 is TGTGCCAGCAGTCCGCGAGGGGGGGCCTACGAGCAGTACTTC. Translation gives CASSPRGGAYEQYF.

This sequence joins TRBV2 and TRBJ2-5; TRBD1 matches at 9 bases. Per germline, CDR1 SNHLY and CDR2 FYNNEI. CDR3 length: 15 residues. Losses at the gene ends were 4 bases for V and 1 base for J; bases not matched to a gene: 4. CDR3 in DNA: TGTGCCAGCAGTGTGGACAGGGGAAGCCAAGAGACCCAGTACTTC. Translated, it gives CASSVDRGSQETQYF.

In DNA, the CDR3 is TGTGCCAGCAGTTTACTACAGGGCCCTCAGCCCCAGCATTTT. This encodes CASSLLQGPQPQHF. V gene TRBV27 combines with J gene TRBJ1-5; D possibly corresponds to TRBD1 (6 bases). Looked up from germline, CDR1 is MNHEY and CDR2 is SMNVEV (reference sequence). This CDR3 is built from 14 residues. Trimming shortened V by 2 bases and J by 6 bases, and 11 bases separated the two germline ends.

The chain recombines TRBV5-1 with TRBJ2-1, with a possible D match to TRBD2 (5 bases). The germline CDR1 and CDR2 sequences are SGHRS and YFSETQ. This CDR3 contains 15 residues. With 7 bases removed from V and 0 bases from J, the gap between germline ends came to 14 bases. The CDR3 sequence is CASASEGSSYNEQFF. The CDR3 region has the DNA TGCGCCAGCGCCTCAGAAGGGAGCTCCTACAATGAGCAGTTCTTC. The full variable domain, in which reference TRBV5-1 and TRBJ2-1 provide the parts outside the CDR3, is KAGVTQTPRYLIKTRGQQVTLSCSPISGHRSVSWYQQTPGQGLQFLFEYFSETQRNKGNFPGRFSGRQFSNSRSEMNVSTLELGDSALYLCASASEGSSYNEQFFGPGTRLTVL.

The rearrangement links TRBV5-5 to TRBJ1-5; 7 bases match TRBD1. The ends lost 2 bases at V and 5 bases at J; junction bases unmatched: 1. The CDR3 extends over 13 amino acids. Germline loops: CDR1 SGHKS, CDR2 YYEKEE (reference sequence). The CDR3 DNA reads as TGTGCCAGCAGCTTCCAGGGGGATCAGCCCCAGCATTTT. This gives the protein CASSFQGDQPQHF.

CDR3 DNA sequence: TGTGCCAGCAGTTACTTGGAAGCGGGGCAAGAGACCCAGTACTTC. It encodes CASSYLEAGQETQYF. The V and J genes are TRBV6-5 and TRBJ2-5, with 7 bases identical to TRBD2. The V and J ends lost 1 base and 2 bases, in that order; junction bases with no gene match: 4. The CDR3 is made up of 15 amino acids. Germline-derived CDR1 and CDR2 are MNHEY and SVGAGI.

This chain connects TRBV5-1 to TRBJ2-3, with 9 bases that match TRBD1. The CDR3 is made up of 16 amino acids. Germline CDR1 reads SGHRS; CDR2 reads YFSETQ. The junction had 7 bases not matched to a gene; V was cut back by 4 bases and J by 1 base. CDR3 bases: TGCGCCAGCAGCACAACCCGGGACAGGGGCACAGATACGCAGTATTTT. As protein: CASSTTRDRGTDTQYF. Drawing the rest from reference TRBV5-1 and TRBJ2-3, the complete variable domain is KAGVTQTPRYLIKTRGQQVTLSCSPISGHRSVSWYQQTPGQGLQFLFEYFSETQRNKGNFPGRFSGRQFSNSRSEMNVSTLELGDSALYLCASSTTRDRGTDTQYFGPGTRLTVL.

The chain is built from TRBV4-1 and TRBJ1-5, with D possibly being TRBD1 (6 bases). Germline V gene data show CDR1 as MGHRA and CDR2 as YSYEKL. V was clipped by 0 bases and J by 1 base, with 10 bases between them. CDR3 length: 16 residues. In DNA, the CDR3 is TGCGCCAGCAGCCAAGACCCAACAGGGAGCAATCAGCCCCAGCATTTT. This sequence encodes CASSQDPTGSNQPQHF.

The J gene is TRBJ1-2, the V gene TRBV5-1, with 7 bases identical to TRBD1. There are 14 residues in the CDR3. V dropped 0 bases and J dropped 8; count of bases not matched to a gene: 7. Germline V gene data show CDR1 as SGHRS and CDR2 as YFSETQ. For the CDR3, the DNA is TGCGCCAGCAGCTTGGCACAGGGGTTGGGCGGCTACACCTTC. The encoded protein is CASSLAQGLGGYTF.

This chain uses TRBV6-1 with TRBJ1-6; possible D gene TRBD1, 6 bases. The length of the CDR3 is 13 residues. From germline, CDR1 is MNHNS and CDR2 SASEGT. The V gene lost 3 bases and the J gene lost 11 bases, with 11 bases spanning the gap. For the CDR3, the DNA is TGTGCCAGCAGTGAGGGGGCCGACACACCCCTCCACTTT. This translates into CASSEGADTPLHF.

The chain employs TRBV7-9 and TRBJ2-5, with D unresolved. CDR1 SEHNR and CDR2 FQNEAQ come from the germline V gene (reference sequence). This CDR3 has 11 amino acids. Trimming took 4 bases from V and 4 from J, leaving 4 bases between them. The CDR3, as DNA: TGTGCCAGCAGCTCGGTAGAGACCCAGTACTTC. Translating it yields CASSSVETQYF.

J is TRBJ2-3 and V is TRBV7-9; 7 nucleotides align to TRBD2. J gave up 2 bases and V 5 bases, and 13 bases lay outside the gene matches. CDR1 SEHNR and CDR2 FQNEAQ come from the germline V gene (reference sequence). This CDR3 has 17 amino acids. The CDR3 region is CASSNVGGSAHTDTQYF. CDR3 in DNA: TGTGCCAGCAGCAACGTGGGGGGGTCCGCTCACACAGATACGCAGTATTTT.

This clone was seen a handful of times. J is TRBJ1-5 and V is TRBV7-8; 7 nucleotides line up with TRBD1. The CDR3 covers 15 residues. The V segment lost 1 base and the J segment 3 bases; nucleotides outside the gene matches: 3. CDR1 and CDR2 from the germline V gene are SGHVS and FQNEAQ. CDR3: CASSLDRGNNQPQHF. The CDR3 DNA reads as TGTGCCAGCAGCTTAGACAGGGGCAACAATCAGCCCCAGCATTTT.

The chain couples TRBV7-9 to TRBJ1-2, with D possibly being TRBD1 (5 bases). Trimming stripped 3 bases from V and 9 bases from J, with 11 bases between. The germline V gene encodes CDR1 SEHNR and CDR2 FQNEAQ (reference sequence). This CDR3 has 12 amino acids. The DNA of the CDR3 is TGTGCCAGCAGCTTTTGGGGCGGGAGCTACACCTTC. It translates to CASSFWGGSYTF.

V and J are TRBV2 and TRBJ1-2, with 9 bases identical to TRBD1. Germline CDR1 reads SNHLY; CDR2 reads FYNNEI. Trimming took 2 bases from V and 2 from J; bases not matched to a gene: 15. The CDR3 length is 19 residues. CDR3 in DNA: TGTGCCAGCAGTGAATCTAAGGGGACAGGGCCTCGGTCGAACTATGGCTACACCTTC. It specifies CASSESKGTGPRSNYGYTF.